This T cell receptor beta chain was recorded in a study of blood T cell repertoires in COVID-19. Study at large: Sites in the United States, Italy and Spain provided acute and convalescent COVID-19 samples. T cells, B-cell-depleted T cells, or PBMCs supplied cDNA or gDNA.

Seattle participants joined during active infection and were tracked over time. Sequencing was performed with immunoSEQ multiplex PCR; in TCRdb, only in-frame clones are kept and a portion is missing. Among about 210,000 clones, approximately 80% were seen once, and the ten largest hold roughly 7.8%. V lost 4 bases and J lost 4; bases outside the gene matches: 8. Germline CDR1 and CDR2: MDHEN and SYDVKM. CDR3 length: 16 residues. Input material: peripheral blood. The sequence derives from an elderly woman with COVID-19, enrolled during active disease. The J gene is TRBJ1-2, the V gene TRBV28; 11 bases fit TRBD1. The CDR3 region has the DNA TGTGCCAGCAGTTCGAGGACAGGGGGCGGTGGCTATGGCTACACCTTC. Translating it yields CASSSRTGGGGYGYTF.